These 10 T cell receptor beta chains were all obtained from the same sample, sequenced in a study of identical twins. A single record per CDR3 protein comes from TCRdb applying MiXCR to the 5' RACE reads. The sample has about 490,000 distinct CDR3 sequences, 12% to 15% seen once. These data also featured in a second study, about yellow fever vaccine responses in identical twins.

The sequenced sample was CD4+ T cells sorted from blood. The receptors were sampled from a woman younger than 35 in good health.

The sample holds a few counts of this clonotype. The CDR3 spells CSAQRGGPNNEQFF. The CDR3 nucleotides read TGCAGTGCTCAACGGGGGGGTCCAAACAATGAGCAGTTCTTC. The chain joins TRBV20-1 to TRBJ2-1; 8 positions match TRBD2. The germline CDR1 and CDR2 sequences are DFQATT and SNEGSKA (reference sequence). This CDR3 comprises 14 residues. J lost 5 bases, V lost 5 bases, and 8 bases had no gene match.

This chain links TRBV19 with TRBJ1-1, with a tentative D call TRBD1 (5 bases). Germline-derived CDR1 and CDR2 are LNHDA and SQIVND (reference sequence). V was cut by 4 bases and J by 6 bases, with 18 bases left in between. The CDR3 is 15 residues long. The CDR3 nucleotides read TGTGCCAGTAGTACAACTCTCAGGGAGGTCGCTGAAGCTTTCTTT. It codes for CASSTTLREVAEAFF.

The chain employs TRBV20-1 and TRBJ2-2, with D maybe TRBD2 (6 bases). The CDR3 length is 16 residues. Trimming shortened V by 0 bases and J by 2 bases, and 13 bases separated the two germline ends. Germline CDR1 is DFQATT and CDR2 is SNEGSKA (reference sequence). This CDR3 reads CSARDVVLANTGELFF. For the CDR3, the DNA is TGCAGTGCTAGAGATGTGGTACTAGCCAACACCGGGGAGCTGTTTTTT.

The CDR3 bases are TGCAGCGTTGCTGTGTTAGGGCAGGGGGAAAGCTCCTACAATGAGCAGTTCTTC. It codes for CSVAVLGQGESSYNEQFF. J is TRBJ2-1 and V is TRBV29-1, with TRBD1 identical over 7 bases. The junction had 15 bases not matched to a gene; V was cut back by 4 bases and J by 0 bases. Germline V gene lookup returns CDR1 SQVTM and CDR2 ANQGSEA. The CDR3 is 18 amino acids.

The gene calls are TRBV5-1 and TRBJ2-4, with unresolved D. V was shortened by 5 bases and J by 0 bases, with 12 bases between the two germline ends. The CDR3 length is 15 residues. CDR1 is SGHRS, CDR2 YFSETQ, per germline. The CDR3 DNA reads as TGCGCCAGCAGTGACGAATCCCTAGCCAAAAACATTCAGTACTTC. Its protein is CASSDESLAKNIQYF.

The CDR3 DNA reads as TGTGCCAGCCCAAAGACGGGACGCACCGATGGGGCCCAGTACTTC. This gives the protein CASPKTGRTDGAQYF. The rearrangement joins TRBV2 to TRBJ2-5; either TRBD1 or TRBD2 may fit D (5 bases each). V lost 8 bases, J lost 9 bases, and 25 bases lay in between. Germline V gene data show CDR1 as SNHLY and CDR2 as FYNNEI. This CDR3 comprises 15 residues.

V and J are TRBV18 and TRBJ2-1, with 7 bases that match TRBD1. Trimming at V came to 0 bases and at J to 7 bases, leaving 3 bases not matched to a gene. Germline V CDR1 and CDR2: KGHSH, LQKENI. The CDR3 runs 14 residues. The CDR3 loop is CASSPPGTANEQFF. The DNA of the CDR3 is TGTGCCAGCTCACCACCCGGGACAGCGAATGAGCAGTTCTTC.

V and J are TRBV20-1 and TRBJ2-2, with D unclear. The CDR3 covers 15 residues. The germline gives CDR1 DFQATT, CDR2 SNEGSKA (reference sequence). Trimming took 3 bases from V and 1 from J, leaving 12 bases between them. This chain's CDR3 is CSASMYGRNTGELFF. DNA of the CDR3: TGCAGTGCTAGTATGTACGGGCGGAACACCGGGGAGCTGTTTTTT.

The V call is TRBV6-1, the J call TRBJ1-5; D might be TRBD1 (5 bases). Germline CDR1 is MNHNS and CDR2 is SASEGT. CDR3 length: 15 residues. V lost 3 bases and J lost 6, with 15 bases in between. The CDR3: CASSEMGRAGQPQHF. The CDR3 DNA reads as TGTGCCAGCAGTGAGATGGGCAGGGCCGGTCAGCCCCAGCATTTT.

The table lists this clonotype with a few counts. The V call is TRBV7-9, the J call TRBJ2-7; 7 bases are shared with TRBD1. Germline CDR1 and CDR2: SEHNR and FQNEAQ (reference sequence). J was trimmed by 7 bases and V by 5 bases; bases with no gene match: 8. This CDR3 is built from 13 residues. Written as DNA, the CDR3 is TGTGCCAGCAGCATCGGACAGGCCGGGGAGCAGTACGTC. Its translation is CASSIGQAGEQYV.